This entry lists 24 T cell receptor beta chains sequenced from one sample in a study of beta chain features in type 1 diabetes. Sequencing targeted expressed TCRB transcripts, as all isolated RNA had been reverse transcribed. Only in-frame clones appear in the TCRdb table, and some are missing; sequencing was by immunoSEQ multiplex PCR. The table shows hundreds of thousands of clones, with 15% to 17% occurring only once. Specimen: naive CD4+ T cells from blood. Every receptor here comes from a man aged 18 to 35 in good health.

Only a few counts were recorded for this clone. The chain uses TRBV29-1 and TRBJ2-7; TRBD2 might be the D (6 bases). CDR1 is SQVTM, CDR2 ANQGSEA, per germline. The CDR3 contains 11 residues. The ends were cut back, 4 bases at V and 4 bases at J, with 8 bases in the middle. This CDR3 is CSVATRYEQYF. As DNA, the CDR3 is TGCAGCGTTGCGACTAGGTACGAGCAGTACTTC.

This sequence joins TRBV5-4 and TRBJ2-3; 9 positions match TRBD1. The J segment lost 2 bases and the V segment lost 4 bases, leaving 8 bases of the junction unmatched. The CDR3 sequence is 16 residues long. Germline-derived CDR1 and CDR2 are SGHNT and YYREEE (reference sequence). Here the CDR3 DNA reads TGTGCCAGCAGCCTTGGGACAGGGAAGATCACAGATACGCAGTATTTT. Translation gives CASSLGTGKITDTQYF.

This clone occurred a few times. The J gene is TRBJ2-3, the V gene TRBV23-1, with D perhaps being TRBD1 or TRBD2 (5 bases each). TRBV23-1 is given ORF status, its function remaining uncertain. The CDR3 is made up of 16 amino acids. V dropped 4 bases and J dropped 11 bases, with 25 bases sitting between them. The CDR3 region has the DNA TGCGCCAGCAGTCCCAAAAGGGTCGGGACGCATGGGGGGCAGTATTTT. It translates to CASSPKRVGTHGGQYF.

This clone was detected a few times. The rearrangement uses TRBV7-2 and TRBJ2-3, with D uncertain. Trimming stripped 1 base from V and 6 bases from J, with 8 bases between. Germline CDR1 reads SGHTA; CDR2 reads FQGNSA. The CDR3 contains 13 residues. CDR3 sequence reads: CASSLVFSDTQYF. The CDR3 bases are TGTGCCAGCAGCTTAGTATTTTCGGATACGCAGTATTTT.

This chain links TRBV9 with TRBJ2-5, with 7 bases fitting TRBD2. The germline V gene encodes CDR1 SGDLS and CDR2 YYNGEE. J gave up 5 bases and V 4 bases, and 5 bases lay outside the gene matches. There are 13 residues in the CDR3. Here the CDR3 DNA reads TGTGCCAGCAGCCCCCAGGGAGGGGAGACCCAGTACTTC. The encoded protein is CASSPQGGETQYF.

This clone was seen only a few times. V gene TRBV5-4 combines with J gene TRBJ1-1, with 12 bases fitting TRBD1. CDR1 is SGHNT, CDR2 YYREEE, per germline (reference sequence). CDR3 length: 16 residues. Unmatched junction bases numbered 14, after V lost 2 bases and J lost 12 bases. CDR3: CASSLVTGTGGAVTFF. In DNA, the CDR3 is TGTGCCAGCAGCTTAGTAACCGGGACAGGGGGCGCAGTTACTTTCTTT.

In its sample, this clone was seen many times. The V call is TRBV13, the J call TRBJ2-7; 8 nucleotides align to TRBD1. The CDR3 covers 15 residues. The germline V gene encodes CDR1 PRHDT and CDR2 FYEKMQ (reference sequence). Losses at the gene ends were 5 bases for V and 2 bases for J; bases not matched to a gene: 8. The CDR3 spells CASSQGQGLTYEQYF. CDR3 bases: TGTGCCAGCAGCCAAGGACAGGGCCTCACCTACGAGCAGTACTTC. Based on the CDR3 plus reference TRBV13 and TRBJ2-7, the full variable domain is AAGVIQSPRHLIKEKRETATLKCYPIPRHDTVYWYQQGPGQDPQFLISFYEKMQSDKGSIPDRFSAQQFSDYHSELNMSSLELGDSALYFCASSQGQGLTYEQYFGPGTRLTVT.

This clone has only a few counts. J is TRBJ2-7 and V is TRBV12-5; D unresolved. The V and J ends lost 3 bases and 4 bases respectively, with 4 bases between them. The CDR3 sequence is 11 residues long. Germline V gene sequence: CDR1 LGHNT, CDR2 FRNRAP. CDR3 in DNA: TGTGCTAGTGGTTTTAATTACGAGCAGTACTTC. As protein: CASGFNYEQYF. The full variable domain, completed using reference TRBV12-5 and TRBJ2-7, is DARVTQTPRHKVTEMGQEVTMRCQPILGHNTVFWYRQTMMQGLELLAYFRNRAPLDDSGMPKDRFSAEMPDATLATLKIQPSEPRDSAVYFCASGFNYEQYFGPGTRLTVT.

The CDR3 nucleotides are TGTGCCAGCAGCGTAGTCGACGCCTTCAATGAGCAGTTCTTC. It codes for CASSVVDAFNEQFF. The chain links TRBV9 to TRBJ2-1, with unresolved D. V dropped 0 bases and J dropped 6 bases, with 10 bases sitting between them. The CDR3 is 14 amino acids. Germline CDR1 reads SGDLS; CDR2 reads YYNGEE.

This clone has just a few counts. This rearrangement joins TRBV5-1 to TRBJ2-2; tentative D call: TRBD2 (6 bases). The CDR3 contains 17 residues. The V end lost 2 bases, the J end lost 4 bases, and 18 bases lay between the germline ends. Germline assignment: CDR1 SGHRS and CDR2 YFSETQ. The CDR3 DNA reads as TGCGCCAGCAGCTTAGCGGCCGGAGGGCCTGGCACCGGGGAGCTGTTTTTT. The encoded protein is CASSLAAGGPGTGELFF.

This clone turned up a few times. The CDR3 loop is CASSWTSGGRIYEQYF. The CDR3 region has the DNA TGTGCCAGCAGTTGGACTAGCGGGGGCCGAATCTACGAGCAGTACTTC. J is TRBJ2-7 and V is TRBV6-5, with 13 bases that match TRBD2. Germline V gene lookup returns CDR1 MNHEY and CDR2 SVGAGI. CDR3 size: 16 residues. Trimming at V came to 4 bases and at J to 3 bases, leaving 6 bases not matched to a gene.

This clone turned up a few times. The chain recombines TRBV7-9 with TRBJ2-3; D remains ambiguous. V was trimmed by 2 bases and J by 0 bases, leaving 12 bases between them. Germline loops: CDR1 SEHNR, CDR2 FQNEAQ (reference sequence). This CDR3 region has 16 residues. The CDR3 region is CASSLSPFKSTDTQYF. CDR3 coding DNA: TGTGCCAGCAGCTTAAGTCCCTTCAAGAGCACAGATACGCAGTATTTT. The variable domain in full, with the rest retrieved from reference TRBV7-9 and TRBJ2-3, is DTGVSQNPRHKITKRGQNVTFRCDPISEHNRLYWYRQTLGQGPEFLTYFQNEAQLEKSRLLSDRFSAERPKGSFSTLEIQRTEQGDSAMYLCASSLSPFKSTDTQYFGPGTRLTVL.

A few counts support this clone. The chain recombines TRBV6-5 with TRBJ1-1, with D unclear. Germline assignment: CDR1 MNHEY and CDR2 SVGAGI. This CDR3 is 13 amino acids long. Trimming cost V 10 bases and J 2 bases, with 14 bases left between them. The CDR3 DNA is TGTGCCACCGAGACGGGAGTTAACACTGAAGCTTTCTTT. It yields the protein CATETGVNTEAFF.

This rearrangement joins TRBV7-3 to TRBJ1-2; D gene unclear. Trimming took 5 bases from V and 7 from J, leaving 17 bases between them. This CDR3 is 14 amino acids long. Per the germline V gene, CDR1 is SGHTA and CDR2 is FQGTGA. The CDR3 coding sequence is TGTGCCAGCAGCCCGGACCCGAGGCCGGGTGGCTACACCTTC. Encoded protein: CASSPDPRPGGYTF.

This chain links TRBV9 with TRBJ2-6; D may be TRBD2 (6 bases). The CDR3 length is 18 residues. Between the trimmed V and J ends, which lost 0 bases and 2 bases, there was a span of 15 bases. From germline, CDR1 is SGDLS and CDR2 YYNGEE. CDR3 in amino acids: CASSVEGWWGAGANVLTF. The CDR3 nucleotides are TGTGCCAGCAGCGTAGAAGGATGGTGGGGGGCTGGGGCCAACGTCCTGACTTTC.

The chain employs TRBV18 and TRBJ1-1; 7 nucleotides line up with TRBD1. The CDR3 is 14 amino acids. After removal of 5 bases from V and 1 base from J, the junction contained 4 bases not matched to a gene. Germline V gene data show CDR1 as KGHSH and CDR2 as LQKENI. The CDR3 protein is CASSANRGNTEAFF. In DNA form, the CDR3 reads TGTGCCAGCTCAGCCAACAGGGGGAACACTGAAGCTTTCTTT.

There are a few counts of this clone. The chain carries TRBV7-9 and TRBJ1-1; 8 bases line up with TRBD1. The CDR3 is 18 amino acids. Germline V gene data show CDR1 as SEHNR and CDR2 as FQNEAQ (reference sequence). The ends lost 2 bases at V and 4 bases at J; junction bases unmatched: 15. The CDR3 DNA follows: TGTGCCAGCAGCTTATATGGCAGGGGGCAGTTCACGTCCACTGAAGCTTTCTTT. It is translated as CASSLYGRGQFTSTEAFF.

The table lists this clone with a few counts. The chain couples TRBV7-2 to TRBJ2-3; 12 bases align to TRBD2. The CDR3 totals 18 residues. Germline CDR1 and CDR2: SGHTA and FQGNSA. Trimming cost V 1 base and J 6 bases; bases outside gene matches: 11. The CDR3, as DNA: TGTGCCAGCAGCTTAGTAGGACGGACTAGCGGGGCGAGGGATACGCAGTATTTT. It is translated as CASSLVGRTSGARDTQYF.

The table lists this clone with a few counts. The chain employs TRBV19 and TRBJ2-7; TRBD1 matches at 7 bases. V lost 6 bases, J lost 0 bases, and 11 bases stayed unmatched. CDR1 is LNHDA and CDR2 is SQIVND in the germline V gene (reference sequence). The CDR3 spans 16 residues. The CDR3 loop is CASRRIATGDSYEQYF. CDR3 nucleotides: TGTGCCAGTAGAAGAATAGCTACAGGGGACTCCTACGAGCAGTACTTC.

This clone was counted a few times. The V and J genes are TRBV21-1 and TRBJ2-7; the D segment call TRBD1 is taken from the table without a DNA check. TRBV21-1 is designated a pseudogene. The CDR3 runs 19 residues. The CDR3 spells CASSKVRDRDIWSGYEQYF. The CDR3 region has the DNA TGTGCCAGCAGCAAAGTGAGGGACAGGGACATTTGGAGCGGCTACGAGCAGTACTTC.

V and J are TRBV11-2 and TRBJ2-5; D may correspond to TRBD1 or TRBD2 (5 bases each). CDR1 and CDR2 (germline): SGHAT, FQNNGV. V lost 5 bases and J 2 bases, leaving 15 bases between the germline ends. The CDR3 sequence is 15 residues long. This chain's CDR3 is CASSAPGRIQETQYF. Written as DNA, the CDR3 is TGTGCCAGCAGCGCCCCGGGACGGATTCAAGAGACCCAGTACTTC. Full variable domain (remainder filled in from reference TRBV11-2 and TRBJ2-5): EAGVAQSPRYKIIEKRQSVAFWCNPISGHATLYWYQQILGQGPKLLIQFQNNGVVDDSQLPKDRFSAERLKGVDSTLKIQPAKLEDSAVYLCASSAPGRIQETQYFGPGTRLLVL.

The chain employs TRBV18 and TRBJ2-5; D is perhaps TRBD1 (5 bases). With 2 bases removed from V and 3 bases from J, the gap between germline ends came to 7 bases. In germline, CDR1 is KGHSH, CDR2 LQKENI. This CDR3 contains 13 residues. CDR3 sequence: CASSPGAEETQYF. The CDR3 region has the DNA TGTGCCAGCTCACCAGGGGCGGAAGAGACCCAGTACTTC.

V and J are TRBV5-1 and TRBJ2-7; the D gene is possibly TRBD1 (5 bases). Trimming cost V 4 bases and J 6 bases, with 20 bases left between them. The CDR3 covers 15 residues. CDR1 and CDR2 (germline): SGHRS, YFSETQ. CDR3 bases: TGCGCCAGCAGCGCTAGGGCTGAAAGGGGTGCCGAGCAGTACTTC. It translates to CASSARAERGAEQYF.

This clone showed up just a few times. CDR3 amino acids: CASSKALLQGWSNQPQHF. The CDR3 DNA is TGTGCCAGCAGCAAAGCGCTTTTGCAAGGATGGTCAAATCAGCCCCAGCATTTT. The chain combines TRBV21-1 with TRBJ1-5. TRBV21-1 is annotated as a pseudogene. CDR3 length: 18 amino acids.